A selection of T cell receptor beta chains follows, all from one sample in a study of OX40 agonist ivuxolimab in advanced cancers. Clones were sequenced by immunoSEQ multiplex PCR, and TCRdb holds only the in-frame ones, with some missing. The profile covers 75,000 to 95,000 clones, with approximately 88% appearing a single time and 10% taken by the ten largest. The starting material was CD4+ or CD8+ T cells sorted from blood, obtained in a trial of the OX40 agonist ivuxolimab. These receptors were collected from an adult with an advanced solid tumor such as melanoma, head and neck, liver or kidney cancer. CDR3s include the opening cysteine and the closing phenylalanine or tryptophan. D genes are given only for firm matches. Rows give clone size only sometimes, using once, few, many, or a class for an expanded clone.

CDR3,DNA,J,D,V,size
CAISVAGNTEAFF,TGTGCCATCAGTGTGGCAGGGAACACTGAAGCTTTCTTT,TRBJ1-1,-,TRBV10-3,-
CASSPRVGGETQYF,TGTGCCAGCAGTCCGAGGGTAGGAGGAGAGACCCAGTACTTC,TRBJ2-5,-,TRBV7-2,-
CASSVVLTGGHDEQFF,TGTGCCAGCAGCGTAGTATTGACAGGGGGCCATGATGAGCAGTTCTTC,TRBJ2-1,TRBD1,TRBV9,-
CASSQVCARSSQDRPTSGGTQYF,TGTGCCAGCAGCCAAGTTTGCGCTCGCTCCTCACAGGACAGGCCCACCTCAGGGGGTACCCAGTACTTC,TRBJ2-5,TRBD1,TRBV14,-
CASTLRGTLNSPLHF,TGCGCCAGCACCCTCCGGGGGACACTTAATTCACCCCTCCACTTT,TRBJ1-6,-,TRBV5-1,-
CASRLTGTGVTGELFF,TGTGCCAGCCGCCTGACCGGGACAGGGGTCACCGGGGAGCTGTTTTTT,TRBJ2-2,TRBD1,TRBV28,once
CATRGQGRQPQHF,TGTGCCACCCGCGGACAGGGGCGTCAGCCCCAGCATTTT,TRBJ1-5,TRBD1,TRBV19,-
CASSLETGVPTKHF,TGTGCCAGCAGCTTAGAGACAGGCGTACCTACGAAGCACTTC,TRBJ2-7,-,TRBV7-2,few
CASSVQDWLQSRANVLTF,TGTGCCAGCAGTGTCCAGGACTGGCTACAAAGTCGGGCCAACGTCCTGACTTTC,TRBJ2-6,-,TRBV27,-
CASSDALHRGNTEAFF,TGTGCCAGCAGTGATGCGCTTCACCGGGGGAACACTGAAGCTTTCTTT,TRBJ1-1,-,TRBV2,-
CASSLMGGDTQYF,TGTGCCAGCAGCTTAATGGGGGGAGATACGCAGTATTTT,TRBJ2-3,-,TRBV7-9,-
CASSRASNTIYF,TGTGCCAGTAGTAGAGCCTCAAACACCATATATTTT,TRBJ1-3,-,TRBV28,-
CASSLDNQPQHF,TGTGCCAGCAGCTTAGACAATCAGCCCCAGCATTTT,TRBJ1-5,-,TRBV11-2,-
CASRVDSYNEQFF,TGTGCCAGCAGGGTAGACAGCTACAATGAGCAGTTCTTC,TRBJ2-1,-,TRBV28,-
CASSLRQALLF,TGTGCCAGCAGTTTGAGACAGGCCCTGCTCTTC,TRBJ2-1,-,TRBV28,-
CASRLNTAQETQYF,TGCGCCAGCAGATTAAACACAGCCCAAGAGACCCAGTACTTC,TRBJ2-5,-,TRBV5-1,-
CASSSSGTQYF,TGTGCCAGCAGCTCCTCCGGGACCCAGTACTTC,TRBJ2-5,-,TRBV7-2,-
CASRRGRSSYEQYF,TGTGCCAGCCGGCGAGGCCGTAGCTCCTACGAGCAGTACTTC,TRBJ2-7,-,TRBV27,-
CASSLSPLSNEKLFF,TGCGCCAGCAGTCTAAGTCCCCTCTCGAATGAAAAACTGTTTTTT,TRBJ1-4,-,TRBV4-1,-
CASSPGGLAGGITGELFF,TGTGCCAGCAGCCCCGGAGGACTAGCGGGAGGGATCACCGGGGAGCTGTTTTTT,TRBJ2-2,TRBD2,TRBV11-1,-
CASSALNTGELFF,TGCGCCAGCAGCGCCCTGAACACCGGGGAGCTGTTTTTT,TRBJ2-2,-,TRBV5-1,-
CASSQEFITGVRLYGYTF,TGCGCCAGCAGCCAAGAATTTATTACAGGCGTCAGACTCTATGGCTACACCTTC,TRBJ1-2,-,TRBV4-1,once
CASSYGGPITDTQYF,TGTGCCAGCAGTTACGGGGGGCCAATCACAGATACGCAGTATTTT,TRBJ2-3,-,TRBV6-5,-
CASKSSGRYTDTQYF,TGTGCCAGCAAAAGTAGCGGGAGGTACACAGATACGCAGTATTTT,TRBJ2-3,TRBD2,TRBV2,-
CASSEGQQETQYF,TGTGCCAGCAGTGAAGGCCAGCAAGAGACCCAGTACTTC,TRBJ2-5,-,TRBV2,many
CASSPPSGQGVSYNEQFF,TGTGCCAGCAGCCCCCCCAGTGGACAGGGGGTTTCCTACAATGAGCAGTTCTTC,TRBJ2-1,TRBD1,TRBV7-9,-
CASSQTPGPDDPNTGELFF,TGCGCCAGCAGTCAAACCCCCGGCCCAGACGACCCGAACACCGGGGAGCTGTTTTTT,TRBJ2-2,-,TRBV23-1,-
CASSLTSGGATDTQYF,TGCGCCAGCAGCCTGACTAGCGGGGGGGCAACAGATACGCAGTATTTT,TRBJ2-3,TRBD2,TRBV5-1,-
CASSLSGQGGLEQYF,TGTGCCAGCAGTTTATCGGGACAGGGGGGTCTCGAGCAGTACTTC,TRBJ2-7,TRBD1,TRBV28,-
CASSLVEWAAEKLFF,TGTGCCAGCAGCTTAGTGGAGTGGGCAGCTGAAAAACTGTTTTTT,TRBJ1-4,-,TRBV7-8,-
CASSLVGWQPTGELFF,TGTGCCAGCAGCTTAGTAGGCTGGCAGCCTACCGGGGAGCTGTTTTTT,TRBJ2-2,-,TRBV7-9,-
CASSTPASGSHSYEQYF,TGTGCCAGTAGTACCCCAGCTAGCGGAAGCCACTCCTACGAGCAGTACTTC,TRBJ2-7,TRBD2,TRBV19,-
CASRAEGYEQYF,TGTGCCAGCAGAGCCGAGGGTTACGAGCAGTACTTC,TRBJ2-7,-,TRBV2,-
CASKGEGQPQHF,TGTGCCAGCAAGGGGGAGGGGCAGCCCCAGCATTTT,TRBJ1-5,-,TRBV2,-
CASSLRGVENEKLFF,TGTGCCAGCAGCTTACGGGGGGTCGAGAATGAAAAACTGTTTTTT,TRBJ1-4,-,TRBV7-3,-
CASSLGTGGDYGYTF,TGTGCCAGCAGCTTAGGTACAGGGGGCGACTATGGCTACACCTTC,TRBJ1-2,TRBD1,TRBV7-2,-
CASSRGTADYYEQYF,TGTGCCAGTAGTAGGGGGACAGCCGATTACTACGAGCAGTACTTC,TRBJ2-7,TRBD1,TRBV19,once
CASSLDRTVLYEQYF,TGTGCCAGCAGTCTTGACCGGACAGTACTCTACGAGCAGTACTTC,TRBJ2-7,-,TRBV2,-
CASTPGRGLLKPQHF,TGTGCCAGCACCCCGGGCAGGGGGCTTTTGAAGCCCCAGCATTTT,TRBJ1-5,TRBD1,TRBV28,-
CASSPPRGLAEYNEQFF,TGTGCCAGCAGCCCCCCGCGAGGGCTAGCGGAATACAATGAGCAGTTCTTC,TRBJ2-1,TRBD2,TRBV7-2,-
CAIGTGDGDTQYF,TGTGCCATCGGGACAGGGGACGGGGATACGCAGTATTTT,TRBJ2-3,TRBD1,TRBV7-2,-
CASSWGRQGAWETQYF,TGCGCCAGCAGCTGGGGACGACAGGGGGCTTGGGAGACCCAGTACTTC,TRBJ2-5,TRBD1,TRBV5-1,-
CASSYSRAGEAFF,TGTGCCAGCAGTTACTCGAGGGCAGGAGAAGCTTTCTTT,TRBJ1-1,-,TRBV6-5,-
CASSGGLAASLYEQYF,TGCGCCAGCAGCGGTGGACTAGCGGCGTCTCTCTACGAGCAGTACTTC,TRBJ2-7,TRBD2,TRBV5-1,-